The clone carrying this T cell receptor (beta chain) was counted ten times or more. The target antigen is unknown. This entry is derived from a study of neurological immune-mediated disorders. Whole-study findings and limits: HTLV-1-associated myelopathy ranked highest for TCR clonal expansion and multiple sclerosis lowest, beneath healthy controls. CDR3 amino acid sequences of expanded clones were not shared across subjects, a result suggesting private repertoires in all groups.

PBMCs numbering 2 million and stored at -80 C yielded the unsorted libraries. A 10-nucleotide random UMI tagged transcripts in template-switch 5'RACE cDNA synthesis. MiXCR, run by TCRdb on the 5' RACE reads, gives a single entry per CDR3 protein. Seen here are about 29,000 distinct CDR3 sequences, 9% to 13% observed once, and the top ten hold 5.8%. Trimming stripped 3 bases from V and 0 bases from J, with 15 bases between. The CDR3 has 17 amino acids. Sequencing was carried out using PBMCs. The chain links TRBV12-3 or TRBV12-4 to TRBJ1-5; unclear D gene. This TCR derives from a woman aged 55-69 years in good health. The chain's CDR3 is CASSFWYGDSSNQPQHF. CDR3 nucleotide sequence: TGTGCCAGCAGTTTCTGGTATGGGGATTCTAGCAATCAGCCCCAGCATTTT.